This TCR beta chain came from a study of OX40 agonist ivuxolimab in advanced cancers. Produced via immunoSEQ multiplex PCR; TCRdb's table is partial and in-frame only. The repertoire holds 20,000 to 30,000 clones, 88% seen once, with under 35% in the top ten. To note about this clone: Antigen unknown.

Study-wide results and caveats: Expanded clones belonging to CD8+ T cells outnumbered, on average, those of CD4+. Among patients with partial responses at 0.1-3.0 mg/kg, clonal expansion was among the lowest. There were also nonresponders showing low normalized T-cell clonal expansion.

Exclusion of a patient followed from autoimmune disease history or systemic immunosuppression. The CDR3 has 14 amino acids. Germline values: CDR1 KGHSH, CDR2 LQKENI. With V trimmed by 4 bases and J by 0 bases, 2 bases remained unmatched. The clonotype originates from an adult with an advanced solid tumor such as melanoma, head and neck, liver or kidney cancer. The material was CD4+ or CD8+ T cells sorted from blood, obtained in a trial of the OX40 agonist ivuxolimab. The gene calls are TRBV18 and TRBJ2-5; TRBD1 agrees at 7 bases. CDR3 sequence (DNA): TGTGCCAGCTCACGGGACAGAAACCAAGAGACCCAGTACTTC. Amino acid sequence: CASSRDRNQETQYF. The full variable domain, rest sourced from reference TRBV18 and TRBJ2-5, is NAGVMQNPRHLVRRRGQEARLRCSPMKGHSHVYWYRQLPEEGLKFMVYLQKENIIDESGMPKERFSAEFPKEGPSILRIQQVVRGDSAAYFCASSRDRNQETQYFGPGTRLLVL.